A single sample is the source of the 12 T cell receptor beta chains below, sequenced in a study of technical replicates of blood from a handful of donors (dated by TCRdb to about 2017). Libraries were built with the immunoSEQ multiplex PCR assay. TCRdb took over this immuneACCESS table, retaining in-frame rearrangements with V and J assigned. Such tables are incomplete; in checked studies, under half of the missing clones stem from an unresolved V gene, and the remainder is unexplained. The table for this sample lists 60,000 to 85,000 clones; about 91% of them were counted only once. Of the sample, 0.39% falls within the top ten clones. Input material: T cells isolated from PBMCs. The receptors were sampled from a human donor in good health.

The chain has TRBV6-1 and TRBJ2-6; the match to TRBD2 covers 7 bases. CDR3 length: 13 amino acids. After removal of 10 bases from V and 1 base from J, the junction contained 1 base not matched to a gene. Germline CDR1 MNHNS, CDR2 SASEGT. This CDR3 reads CATGRSGANVLTF. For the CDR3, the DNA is TGTGCCACCGGGAGGTCTGGGGCCAACGTCCTGACTTTC.

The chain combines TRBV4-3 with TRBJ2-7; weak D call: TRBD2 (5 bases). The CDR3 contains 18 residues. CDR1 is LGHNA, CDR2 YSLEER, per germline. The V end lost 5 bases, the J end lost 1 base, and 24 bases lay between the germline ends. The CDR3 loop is CASSAQIDYPPLSYEQYF. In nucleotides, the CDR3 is TGCGCCAGCAGCGCTCAGATTGACTACCCACCCTTATCCTACGAGCAGTACTTC.

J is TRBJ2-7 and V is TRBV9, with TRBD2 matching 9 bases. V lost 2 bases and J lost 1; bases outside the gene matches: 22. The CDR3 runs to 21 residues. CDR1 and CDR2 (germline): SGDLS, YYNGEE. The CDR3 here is CASSVGPGSSTAGGRSYEQYF. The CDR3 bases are TGTGCCAGCAGCGTTGGGCCAGGGTCATCCACAGCGGGAGGCCGTTCCTACGAGCAGTACTTC. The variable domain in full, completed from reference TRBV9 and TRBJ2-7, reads DSGVTQTPKHLITATGQRVTLRCSPRSGDLSVYWYQQSLDQGLQFLIQYYNGEERAKGNILERFSAQQFPDLHSELNLSSLELGDSALYFCASSVGPGSSTAGGRSYEQYFGPGTRLTVT.

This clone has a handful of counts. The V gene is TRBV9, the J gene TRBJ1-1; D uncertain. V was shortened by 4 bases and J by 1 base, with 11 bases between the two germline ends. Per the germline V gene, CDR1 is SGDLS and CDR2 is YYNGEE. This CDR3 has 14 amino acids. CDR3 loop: CASSPNNRNTEAFF. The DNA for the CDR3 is TGTGCCAGCAGCCCAAACAACAGGAACACTGAAGCTTTCTTT.

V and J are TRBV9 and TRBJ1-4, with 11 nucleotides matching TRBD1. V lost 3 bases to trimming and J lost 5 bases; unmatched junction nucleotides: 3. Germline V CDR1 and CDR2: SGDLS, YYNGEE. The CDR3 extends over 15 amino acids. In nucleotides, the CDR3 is TGTGCCAGCAGCGAATGGGACAGGGGGAATGAAAAACTGTTTTTT. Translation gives CASSEWDRGNEKLFF.

The CDR3 spells CASSLSSPVIQYF. The CDR3 DNA is TGTGCCAGCAGCTTATCGTCTCCAGTCATTCAGTACTTC. V and J are TRBV7-2 and TRBJ2-4; the D is unclear. From germline, CDR1 is SGHTA and CDR2 FQGNSA. The CDR3 is 13 residues long. V lost 2 bases to trimming and J lost 9 bases, with 11 bases between them. The full variable domain, rest sourced from reference TRBV7-2 and TRBJ2-4, is GAGVSQSPSNKVTEKGKDVELRCDPISGHTALYWYRQSLGQGLEFLIYFQGNSAPDKSGLPSDRFSAERTGGSVSTLTIQRTQQEDSAVYLCASSLSSPVIQYFGAGTRLSVL.

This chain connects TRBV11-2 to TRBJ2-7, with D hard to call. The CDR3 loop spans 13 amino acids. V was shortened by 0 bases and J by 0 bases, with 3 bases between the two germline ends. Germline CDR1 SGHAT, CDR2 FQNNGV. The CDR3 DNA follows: TGTGCCAGCAGCTTAGACATCTCCTACGAGCAGTACTTC. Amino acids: CASSLDISYEQYF.

For the CDR3, the DNA is TGTGCCAGCAGTCGGCTGGGACAGGGGGCTGTAAACATTCAGTACTTC. Translating gives CASSRLGQGAVNIQYF. The chain carries TRBV27 and TRBJ2-4; TRBD1 matches at 12 bases. The germline V gene has CDR1 MNHEY and CDR2 SMNVEV (reference sequence). Trimming took 5 bases from V and 6 from J; bases not matched to a gene: 8. There are 16 residues in the CDR3.

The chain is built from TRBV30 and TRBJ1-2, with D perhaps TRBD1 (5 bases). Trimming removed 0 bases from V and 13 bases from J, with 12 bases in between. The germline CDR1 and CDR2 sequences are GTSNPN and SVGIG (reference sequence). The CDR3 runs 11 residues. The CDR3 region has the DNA TGTGCCTGGAGTGTTAGGGGCCCGACCACCTTC. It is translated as CAWSVRGPTTF.

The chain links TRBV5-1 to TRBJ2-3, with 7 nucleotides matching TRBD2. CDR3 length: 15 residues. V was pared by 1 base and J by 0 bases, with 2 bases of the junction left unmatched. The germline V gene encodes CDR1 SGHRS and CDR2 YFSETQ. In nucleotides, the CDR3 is TGCGCCAGCAGCTTGACTAGCGCTAGCACAGATACGCAGTATTTT. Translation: CASSLTSASTDTQYF.

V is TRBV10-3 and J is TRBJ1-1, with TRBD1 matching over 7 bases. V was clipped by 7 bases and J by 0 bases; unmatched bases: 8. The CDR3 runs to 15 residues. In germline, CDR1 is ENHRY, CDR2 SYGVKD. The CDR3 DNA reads TGTGCCATCATGGGGGACAGCTCTTTGAACACTGAAGCTTTCTTT. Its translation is CAIMGDSSLNTEAFF.

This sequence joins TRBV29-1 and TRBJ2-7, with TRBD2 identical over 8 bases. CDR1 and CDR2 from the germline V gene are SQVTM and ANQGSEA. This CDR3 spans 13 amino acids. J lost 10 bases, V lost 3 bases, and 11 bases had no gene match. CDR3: CSVELYSGRLQYF. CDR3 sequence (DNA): TGCAGCGTTGAGTTATACAGCGGGAGACTTCAGTACTTC.